This T cell receptor beta chain was retrieved from a study of control samples from healthy donors and cancer patients. The CDR3 is made up of 13 amino acids. The germline V gene encodes CDR1 SGHAT and CDR2 FQDESV (reference sequence). Trimming stripped 5 bases from V and 6 bases from J, with 12 bases between. Data came from immunoSEQ multiplex PCR; TCRdb stores just in-frame clones and leaves some out. The table lists approximately 58,000 clones, around 87% of them singletons. The sequenced sample was PBMCs. V is TRBV11-1 and J is TRBJ2-3, with D possibly TRBD1 on 5 matching bases. The source of this sequence is a woman in her fifties or sixties with lung cancer. CDR3 bases: TGTGCCAGCAGCCCCCAGGGTGCCGATACGCAGTATTTT. Protein product: CASSPQGADTQYF. The whole variable domain, remainder taken from reference TRBV11-1 and TRBJ2-3, is EAEVAQSPRYKITEKSQAVAFWCDPISGHATLYWYRQILGQGPELLVQFQDESVVDDSQLPKDRFSAERLKGVDSTLKIQPAELGDSAMYLCASSPQGADTQYFGPGTRLTVL.